This T cell receptor (beta chain) was recorded in a study of shared clonotypes between healthy human individuals. Study-level background: Researchers drew samples from a couple of women and a few men aged 18 to 49. Broader study findings: Compared with clonotypes that all four donors shared, non-shared clonotypes had lower generation probabilities.

Germline assignment: CDR1 MNHEY and CDR2 SMNVEV (reference sequence). The CDR3 is made up of 18 amino acids, end residues included. As to this clone: Its antigen remains unidentified. It is unclear where the CDR3 begins or ends on the DNA, so no DNA is shown, and the CDR3 is as TCRdb lists it.

Profiling relied on immunoSEQ multiplex PCR, and the TCRdb table lists in-frame clones only, not all of them. This sample carries about 1.5 million clones, around 98% of them seen once, and the ten largest clones take 0.4% to 0.45%. The sequenced sample consisted of naive CD4+ T cells sorted from blood. Subset indicated: CD45RA+ positively selected. The TCR comes from a young man in good health. The chain joins TRBV27 to TRBJ2-7; TRBD2 reflects the table's D call only, with no check against the DNA. CDR3 loop: CASSFFGPGRGGTYEQYF.